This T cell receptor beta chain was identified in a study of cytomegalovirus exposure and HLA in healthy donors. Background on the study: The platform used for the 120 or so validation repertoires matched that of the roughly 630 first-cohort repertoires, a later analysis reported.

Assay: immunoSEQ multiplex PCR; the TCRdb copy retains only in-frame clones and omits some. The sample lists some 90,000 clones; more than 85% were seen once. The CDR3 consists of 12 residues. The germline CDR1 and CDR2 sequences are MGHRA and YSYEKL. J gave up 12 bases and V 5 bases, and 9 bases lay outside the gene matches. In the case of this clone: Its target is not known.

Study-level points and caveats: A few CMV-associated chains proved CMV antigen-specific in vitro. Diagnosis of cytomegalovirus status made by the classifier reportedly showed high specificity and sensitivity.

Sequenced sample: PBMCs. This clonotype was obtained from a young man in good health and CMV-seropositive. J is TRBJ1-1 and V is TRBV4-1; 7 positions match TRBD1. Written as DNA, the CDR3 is TGCGCCAGCAGCTTACGTACAGGGGAGTCTTTCTTT. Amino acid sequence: CASSLRTGESFF.